This T cell receptor (beta chain) was observed in a study of T cell changes during pregnancy in multiple sclerosis. The J segment lost 5 bases and the V segment lost 1 base, leaving 3 bases of the junction unmatched. This CDR3 spans 15 amino acids. CDR1 LGHNT and CDR2 FRNRAP come from the germline V gene. Sequenced by immunoSEQ multiplex PCR; TCRdb stores in-frame clones only, minus some. The data hold about 36,000 clones, with 89% observed a single time. The specimen comprised CD8+ T cells from peripheral blood mononuclear cells, sampled in the third trimester of pregnancy. The chain carries TRBV12-5 and TRBJ2-7; TRBD2 matches at 12 bases. The TCR originated in a female donor with multiple sclerosis, enrolled in a pregnancy study. The CDR3 DNA reads TGTGCTAGTGGTTTGGCGGCTAGCGGGAGGGACGAGCAGTACTTC. Its translation: CASGLAASGRDEQYF.